Shown below are 9 T cell receptor beta chains from a single sample sequenced in a study of blood T cell repertoires in COVID-19 (dated by TCRdb to 2019 to 2021). The receptor library was made with the immunoSEQ multiplex PCR assay. TCRdb stores this immuneACCESS table with in-frame sequences only. Part of the clones is absent; in the studies checked, under half of the shortfall reflects unresolved V genes, and no reason is known for the rest. The table for this sample lists approximately 100,000 clones; approximately 80% of them were counted only once. The top ten constitute more than 9% of the sample. Sequences were obtained from peripheral blood. The receptors come from a human donor in a cohort sampled during active COVID-19.

The chain combines TRBV5-1 with TRBJ2-2, with 7 bases aligning to TRBD2. Germline CDR1 SGHRS, CDR2 YFSETQ. V was clipped by 0 bases and J by 6 bases; unmatched bases: 8. The CDR3 has 16 residues. For the CDR3, the DNA is TGCGCCAGCAGCTTGGATCCGGGGGGACGGTCCGGGGAGCTGTTTTTT. This translates into CASSLDPGGRSGELFF.

The chain has TRBV5-6 and TRBJ2-7; a weak D match, TRBD2 (6 bases). Germline V lookup: CDR1 SGHDT, CDR2 YYEEEE. The CDR3 length is 12 residues. Trimming took off 5 bases at V and 7 bases at J, with 13 bases between the two ends. CDR3 protein: CASRFGRREQYF. The CDR3, as DNA: TGTGCCAGCAGGTTCGGGAGACGTGAGCAGTACTTC. Looking up the rest from reference TRBV5-6 and TRBJ2-7 gives the full variable domain: DAGVTQSPTHLIKTRGQQVTLRCSPKSGHDTVSWYQQALGQGPQFIFQYYEEEERQRGNFPDRFSGHQFPNYSSELNVNALLLGDSALYLCASRFGRREQYFGPGTRLTVT.

V and J are TRBV5-1 and TRBJ1-2, with TRBD1 matching over 8 bases. The V gene end was trimmed by 2 bases and the J gene end by 6 bases; junction bases not matched to a gene: 3. This CDR3 contains 13 residues. Germline V gives CDR1 SGHRS, CDR2 YFSETQ. The CDR3 sequence is CASSFAGGDGYTF. CDR3 in DNA: TGCGCCAGCAGCTTCGCAGGGGGCGATGGCTACACCTTC.

J is TRBJ1-1 and V is TRBV7-9, with TRBD1 matching over 8 bases. CDR3 length: 14 amino acids. The ends lost 5 bases at V and 5 bases at J; junction bases unmatched: 7. CDR1 is SEHNR and CDR2 is FQNEAQ in the germline V gene (reference sequence). The CDR3: CASSPGQVWTEAFF. CDR3 nucleotide sequence: TGTGCCAGCAGCCCGGGACAGGTTTGGACTGAAGCTTTCTTT.

This clone was seen once. V gene TRBV7-6 combines with J gene TRBJ1-1; no clear D gene. V was pared by 0 bases and J by 4 bases, with 15 bases between. The CDR3 has 16 amino acids. The germline V gene has CDR1 SGHVS and CDR2 FNYEAQ. CDR3 sequence (DNA): TGTGCCAGCAGCTTAGCGTGGTCCGAGGATAGCACTGAAGCTTTCTTT. It codes for CASSLAWSEDSTEAFF.

The rearrangement uses TRBV5-1 and TRBJ1-3; TRBD1 matches 12 bases. The V gene's germline CDR1 is SGHRS and CDR2 YFSETQ. The V gene end was trimmed by 8 bases and the J gene end by 2 bases; junction bases not matched to a gene: 17. The CDR3 sequence is 19 residues long. The CDR3 DNA is TGCGCCAGGGTCTTGGGGACAGGGGGCTTTTGTGGTCCTGGAAACACCATATATTTT. It specifies CARVLGTGGFCGPGNTIYF.

V is TRBV7-9 and J is TRBJ2-1, with D perhaps matching TRBD2 (7 bases). V lost 8 bases, J lost 3 bases, and 14 bases lay in between. There are 14 residues in the CDR3. The germline V gene encodes CDR1 SEHNR and CDR2 FQNEAQ (reference sequence). CDR3 residues: CASGRGDFYNEQFF. The DNA for the CDR3 is TGTGCCAGCGGGAGGGGGGACTTCTACAATGAGCAGTTCTTC. Full variable domain (missing parts from reference TRBV7-9 and TRBJ2-1): DTGVSQNPRHKITKRGQNVTFRCDPISEHNRLYWYRQTLGQGPEFLTYFQNEAQLEKSRLLSDRFSAERPKGSFSTLEIQRTEQGDSAMYLCASGRGDFYNEQFFGPGTRLTVL.

The V call is TRBV27, the J call TRBJ1-3; D uncertain. CDR1 is MNHEY and CDR2 is SMNVEV in the germline V gene (reference sequence). The ends were cut back, 6 bases at V and 0 bases at J, with 6 bases in the middle. The CDR3 consists of 13 residues. In DNA form, the CDR3 reads TGTGCCAGCAGGCTACTCTCTGGAAACACCATATATTTT. This codes for CASRLLSGNTIYF.

The rearrangement links TRBV6-5 to TRBJ2-2; no clear D gene. The germline V gene encodes CDR1 MNHEY and CDR2 SVGAGI. The CDR3 covers 14 residues. The V gene lost 7 bases and the J gene lost 1 base, with 10 bases spanning the gap. CDR3 nucleotide sequence: TGTGCCAGCACTCATCAGGAGAACACCGGGGAGCTGTTTTTT. This translates into CASTHQENTGELFF.